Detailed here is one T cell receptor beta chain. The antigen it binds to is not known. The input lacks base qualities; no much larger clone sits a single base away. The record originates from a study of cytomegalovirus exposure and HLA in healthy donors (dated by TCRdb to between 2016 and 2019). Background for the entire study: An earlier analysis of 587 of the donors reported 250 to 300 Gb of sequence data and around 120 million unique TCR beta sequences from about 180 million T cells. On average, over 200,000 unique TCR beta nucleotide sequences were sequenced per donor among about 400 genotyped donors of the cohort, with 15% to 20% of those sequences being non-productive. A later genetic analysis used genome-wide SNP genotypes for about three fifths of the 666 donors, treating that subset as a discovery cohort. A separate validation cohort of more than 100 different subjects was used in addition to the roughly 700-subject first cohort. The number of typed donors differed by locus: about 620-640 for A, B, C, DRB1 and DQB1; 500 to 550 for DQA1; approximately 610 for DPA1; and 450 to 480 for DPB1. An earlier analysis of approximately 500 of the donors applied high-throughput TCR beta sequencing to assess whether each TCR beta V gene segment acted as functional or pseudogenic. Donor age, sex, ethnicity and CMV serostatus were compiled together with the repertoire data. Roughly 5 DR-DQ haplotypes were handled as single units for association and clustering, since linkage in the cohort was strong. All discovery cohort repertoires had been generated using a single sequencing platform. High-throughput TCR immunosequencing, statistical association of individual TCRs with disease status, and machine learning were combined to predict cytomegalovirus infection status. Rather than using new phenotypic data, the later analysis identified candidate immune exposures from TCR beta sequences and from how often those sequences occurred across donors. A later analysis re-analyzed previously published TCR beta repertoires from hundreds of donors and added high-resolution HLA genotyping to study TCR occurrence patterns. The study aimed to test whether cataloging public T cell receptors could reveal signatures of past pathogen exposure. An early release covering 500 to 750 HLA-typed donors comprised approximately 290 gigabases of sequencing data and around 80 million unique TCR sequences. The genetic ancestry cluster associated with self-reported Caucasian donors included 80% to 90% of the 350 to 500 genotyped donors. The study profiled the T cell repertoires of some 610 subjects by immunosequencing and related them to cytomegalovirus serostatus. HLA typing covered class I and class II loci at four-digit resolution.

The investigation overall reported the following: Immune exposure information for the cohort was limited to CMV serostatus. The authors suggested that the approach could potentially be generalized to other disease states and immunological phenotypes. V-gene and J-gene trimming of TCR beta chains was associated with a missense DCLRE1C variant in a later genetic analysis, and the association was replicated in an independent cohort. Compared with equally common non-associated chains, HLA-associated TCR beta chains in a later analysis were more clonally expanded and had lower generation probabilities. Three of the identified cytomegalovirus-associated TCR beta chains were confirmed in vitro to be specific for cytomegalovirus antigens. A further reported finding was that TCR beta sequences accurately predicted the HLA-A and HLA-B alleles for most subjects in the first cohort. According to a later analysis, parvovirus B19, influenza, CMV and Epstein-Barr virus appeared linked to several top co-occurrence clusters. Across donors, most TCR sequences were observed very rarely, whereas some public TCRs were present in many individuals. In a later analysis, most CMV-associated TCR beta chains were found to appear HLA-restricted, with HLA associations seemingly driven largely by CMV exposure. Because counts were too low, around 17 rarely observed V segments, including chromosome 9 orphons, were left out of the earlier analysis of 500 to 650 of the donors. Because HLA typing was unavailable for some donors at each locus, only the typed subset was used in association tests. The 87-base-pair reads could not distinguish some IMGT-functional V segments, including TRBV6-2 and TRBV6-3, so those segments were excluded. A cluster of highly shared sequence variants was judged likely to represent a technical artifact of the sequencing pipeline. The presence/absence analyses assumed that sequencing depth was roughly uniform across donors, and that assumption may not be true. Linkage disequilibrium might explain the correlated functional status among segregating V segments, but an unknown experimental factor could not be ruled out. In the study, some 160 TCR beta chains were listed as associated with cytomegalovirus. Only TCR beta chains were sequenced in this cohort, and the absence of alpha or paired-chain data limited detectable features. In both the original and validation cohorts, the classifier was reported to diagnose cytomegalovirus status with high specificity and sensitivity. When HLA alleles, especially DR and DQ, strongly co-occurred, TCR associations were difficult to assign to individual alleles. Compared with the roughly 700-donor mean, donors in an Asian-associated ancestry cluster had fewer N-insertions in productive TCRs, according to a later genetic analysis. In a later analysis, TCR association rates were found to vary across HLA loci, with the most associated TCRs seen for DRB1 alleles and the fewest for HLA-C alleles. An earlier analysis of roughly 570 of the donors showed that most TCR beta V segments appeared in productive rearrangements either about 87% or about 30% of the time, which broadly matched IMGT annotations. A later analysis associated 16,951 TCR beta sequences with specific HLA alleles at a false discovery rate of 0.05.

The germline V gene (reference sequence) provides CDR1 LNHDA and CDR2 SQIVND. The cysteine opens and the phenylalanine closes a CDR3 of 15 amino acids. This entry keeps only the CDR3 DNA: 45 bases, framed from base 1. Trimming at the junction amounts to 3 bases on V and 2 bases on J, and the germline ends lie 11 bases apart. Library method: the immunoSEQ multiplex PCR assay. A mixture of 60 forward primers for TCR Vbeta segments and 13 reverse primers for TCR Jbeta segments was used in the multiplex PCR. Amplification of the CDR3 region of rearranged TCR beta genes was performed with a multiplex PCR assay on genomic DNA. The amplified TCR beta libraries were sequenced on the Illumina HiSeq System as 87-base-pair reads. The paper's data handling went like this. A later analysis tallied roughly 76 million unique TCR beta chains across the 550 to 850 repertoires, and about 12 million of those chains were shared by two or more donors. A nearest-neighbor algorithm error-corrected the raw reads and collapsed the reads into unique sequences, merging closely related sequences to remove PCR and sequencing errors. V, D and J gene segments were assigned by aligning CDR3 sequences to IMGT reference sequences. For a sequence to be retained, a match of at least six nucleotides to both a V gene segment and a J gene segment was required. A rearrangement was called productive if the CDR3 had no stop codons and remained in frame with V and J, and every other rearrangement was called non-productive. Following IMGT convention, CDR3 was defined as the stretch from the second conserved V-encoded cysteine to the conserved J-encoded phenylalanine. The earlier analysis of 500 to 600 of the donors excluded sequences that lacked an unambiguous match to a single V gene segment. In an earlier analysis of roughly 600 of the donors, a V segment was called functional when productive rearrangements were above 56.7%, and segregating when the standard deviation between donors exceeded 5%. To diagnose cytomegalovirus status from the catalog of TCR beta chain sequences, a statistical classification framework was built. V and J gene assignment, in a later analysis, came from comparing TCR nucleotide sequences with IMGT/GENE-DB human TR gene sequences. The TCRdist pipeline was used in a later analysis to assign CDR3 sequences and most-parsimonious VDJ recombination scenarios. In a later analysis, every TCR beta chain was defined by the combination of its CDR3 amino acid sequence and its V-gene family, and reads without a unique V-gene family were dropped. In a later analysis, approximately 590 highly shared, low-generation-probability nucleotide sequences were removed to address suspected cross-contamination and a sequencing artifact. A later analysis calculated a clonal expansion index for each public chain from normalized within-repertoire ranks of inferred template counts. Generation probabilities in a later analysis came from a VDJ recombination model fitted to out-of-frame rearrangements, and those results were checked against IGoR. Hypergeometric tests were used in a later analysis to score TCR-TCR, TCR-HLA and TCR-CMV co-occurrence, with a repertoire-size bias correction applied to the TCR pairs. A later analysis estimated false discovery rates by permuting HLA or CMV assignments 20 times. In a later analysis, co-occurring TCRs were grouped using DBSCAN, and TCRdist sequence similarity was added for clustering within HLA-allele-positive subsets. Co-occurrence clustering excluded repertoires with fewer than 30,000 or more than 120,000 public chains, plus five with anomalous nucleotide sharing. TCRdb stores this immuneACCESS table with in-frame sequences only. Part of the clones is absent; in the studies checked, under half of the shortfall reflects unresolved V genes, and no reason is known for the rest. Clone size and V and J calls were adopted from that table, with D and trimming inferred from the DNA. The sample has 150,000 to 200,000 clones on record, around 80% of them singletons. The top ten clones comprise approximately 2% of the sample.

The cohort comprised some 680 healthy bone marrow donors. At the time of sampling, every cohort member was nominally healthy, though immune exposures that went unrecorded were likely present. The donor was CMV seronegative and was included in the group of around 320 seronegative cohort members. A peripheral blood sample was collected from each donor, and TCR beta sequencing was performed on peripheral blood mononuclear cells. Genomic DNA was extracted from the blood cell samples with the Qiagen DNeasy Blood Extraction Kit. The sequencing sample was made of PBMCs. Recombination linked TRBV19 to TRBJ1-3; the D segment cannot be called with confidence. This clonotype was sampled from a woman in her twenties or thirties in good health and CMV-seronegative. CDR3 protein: CASSMAGRTGNTIYF. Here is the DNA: TGTGCCAGTAGTATGGCGGGGAGGACTGGAAACACCATATATTTT.